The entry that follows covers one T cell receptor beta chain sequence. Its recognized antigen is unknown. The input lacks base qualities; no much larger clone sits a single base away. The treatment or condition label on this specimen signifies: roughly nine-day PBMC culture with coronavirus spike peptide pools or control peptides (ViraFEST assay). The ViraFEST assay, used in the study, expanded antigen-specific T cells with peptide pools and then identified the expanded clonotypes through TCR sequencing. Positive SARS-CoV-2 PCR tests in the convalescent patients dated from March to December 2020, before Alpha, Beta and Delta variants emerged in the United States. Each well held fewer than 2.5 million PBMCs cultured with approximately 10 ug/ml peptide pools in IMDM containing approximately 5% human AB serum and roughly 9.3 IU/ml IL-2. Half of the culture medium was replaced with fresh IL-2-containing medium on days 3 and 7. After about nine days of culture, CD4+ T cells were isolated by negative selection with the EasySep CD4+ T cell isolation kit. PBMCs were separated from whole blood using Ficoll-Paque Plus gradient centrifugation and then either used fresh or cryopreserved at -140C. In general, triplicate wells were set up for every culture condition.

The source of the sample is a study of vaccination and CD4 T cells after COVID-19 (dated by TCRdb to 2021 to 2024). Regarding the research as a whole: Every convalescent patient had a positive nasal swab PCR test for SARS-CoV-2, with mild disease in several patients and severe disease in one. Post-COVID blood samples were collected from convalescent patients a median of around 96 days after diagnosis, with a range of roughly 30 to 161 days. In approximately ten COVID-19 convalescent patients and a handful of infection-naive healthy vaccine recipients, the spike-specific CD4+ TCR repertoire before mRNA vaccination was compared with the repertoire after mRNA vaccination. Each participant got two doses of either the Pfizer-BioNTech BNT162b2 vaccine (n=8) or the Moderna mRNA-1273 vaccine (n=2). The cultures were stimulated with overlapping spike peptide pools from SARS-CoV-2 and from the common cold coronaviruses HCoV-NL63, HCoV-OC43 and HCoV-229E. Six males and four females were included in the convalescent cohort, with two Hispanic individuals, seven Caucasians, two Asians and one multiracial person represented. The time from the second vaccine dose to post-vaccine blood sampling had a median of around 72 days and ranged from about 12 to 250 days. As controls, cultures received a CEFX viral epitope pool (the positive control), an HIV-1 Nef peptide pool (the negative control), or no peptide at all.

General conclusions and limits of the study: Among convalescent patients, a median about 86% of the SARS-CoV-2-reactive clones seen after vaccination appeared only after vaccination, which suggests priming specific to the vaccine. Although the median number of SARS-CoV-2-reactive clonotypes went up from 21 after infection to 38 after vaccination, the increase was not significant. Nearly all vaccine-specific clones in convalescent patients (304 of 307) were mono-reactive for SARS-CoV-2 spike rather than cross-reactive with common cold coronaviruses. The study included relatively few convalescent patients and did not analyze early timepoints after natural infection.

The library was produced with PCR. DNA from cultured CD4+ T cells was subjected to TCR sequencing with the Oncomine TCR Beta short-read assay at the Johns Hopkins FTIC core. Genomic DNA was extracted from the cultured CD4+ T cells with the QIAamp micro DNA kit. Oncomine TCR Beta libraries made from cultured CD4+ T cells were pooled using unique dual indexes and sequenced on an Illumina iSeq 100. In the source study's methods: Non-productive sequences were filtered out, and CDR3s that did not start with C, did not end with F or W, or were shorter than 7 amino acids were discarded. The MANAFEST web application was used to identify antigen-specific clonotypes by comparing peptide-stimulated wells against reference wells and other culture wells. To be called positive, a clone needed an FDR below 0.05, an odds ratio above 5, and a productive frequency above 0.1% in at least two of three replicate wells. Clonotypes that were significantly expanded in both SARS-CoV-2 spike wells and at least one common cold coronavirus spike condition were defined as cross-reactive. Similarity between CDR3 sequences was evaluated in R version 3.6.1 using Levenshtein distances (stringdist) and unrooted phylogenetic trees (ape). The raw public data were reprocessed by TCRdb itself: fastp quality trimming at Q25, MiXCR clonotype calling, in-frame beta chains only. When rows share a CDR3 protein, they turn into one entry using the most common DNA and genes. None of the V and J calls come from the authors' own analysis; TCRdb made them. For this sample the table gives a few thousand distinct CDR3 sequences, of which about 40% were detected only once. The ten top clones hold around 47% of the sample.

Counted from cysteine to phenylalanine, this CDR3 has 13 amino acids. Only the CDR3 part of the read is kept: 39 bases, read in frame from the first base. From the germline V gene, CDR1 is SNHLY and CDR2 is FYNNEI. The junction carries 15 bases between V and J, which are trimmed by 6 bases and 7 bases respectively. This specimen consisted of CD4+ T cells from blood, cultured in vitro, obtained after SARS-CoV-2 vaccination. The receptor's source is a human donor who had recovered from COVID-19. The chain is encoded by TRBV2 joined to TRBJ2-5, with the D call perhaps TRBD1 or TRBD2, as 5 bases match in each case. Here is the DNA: TGTGCCAGCAGGCCGGGACCCTCCGGGACCCAGTACTTC. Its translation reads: CASRPGPSGTQYF.